The TCR beta chain described here comes from a study of Graves' ophthalmopathy and Graves' hyperthyroidism (dated by TCRdb to about 2018). As for the study more broadly: Peripheral blood was collected at initial diagnosis, before any treatment. The study used signatures of the TCR beta repertoire to tell Graves' ophthalmopathy apart from Graves' hyperthyroidism and to predict which patients would progress to ophthalmopathy. In total, approximately 130 blood samples were TCR-sequenced: around 42 ophthalmopathy, approximately 80 hyperthyroidism and some 17 hyperthyroidism-to-ophthalmopathy patients. To explore V-J signatures that separate ophthalmopathy from hyperthyroidism, a discovery set of about a hundred patients was enrolled, consisting of about 45 with ophthalmopathy and some 56 with stable hyperthyroidism. An independent validation cohort comprised some 19 hyperthyroidism patients and around 16 patients who later progressed from hyperthyroidism to ophthalmopathy. In five or six hyperthyroidism patients, the T-cell repertoires found in thyroid tissue were compared with those found in blood. After sampling, hyperthyroidism patients received methimazole starting at 30 mg daily, and ophthalmopathy patients received high-dose intravenous methylprednisolone. On the study overall, not on this receptor specifically: Most expanded thyroid clonotypes with a frequency above 0.001 also appeared in blood, which suggests that blood repertoires may reflect the immune response in the thyroid. No statistical method was used to predetermine the sample size, and group allocation was not hidden from the investigators. In validation, the model predicted ophthalmopathy progression with roughly 68% sensitivity and around 72% specificity; approximately 12 predicted patients were CT-confirmed with GO in a median of around 6.5 months. In cross-validation, the 13-signature model distinguished ophthalmopathy from stable hyperthyroidism with less than 90% sensitivity and around 84% specificity, while in the test set the corresponding values were roughly 80% and 75%.

From the cysteine through the phenylalanine, the CDR3 covers 14 amino acids. The read is trimmed to its CDR3 DNA, 42 bases read in frame from base 1. V lost 6 bases and J lost 5 bases; the stretch between them is 16 bases long. The ophthalmopathy patients had moderately to severely active disease, with a Clinical Activity Score of 3 or higher, a NOSPECS grade of 4 or higher, and a disease duration of less than 3 months. Patients were excluded if they had other autoimmune diseases, uncontrolled infections, pregnancy or lactation. Clinical symptoms, serum thyroxine, TRAb, thyroid ultrasound and orbital computed tomography formed the basis of the diagnosis. PBMCs were isolated from approximately 10 ml of fresh peripheral blood by Ficoll-Paque density gradient centrifugation. Trizol reagent was used to extract the total RNA, and its quality was then checked on an Agilent 2100 Bioanalyzer. For repertoire sequencing, TCR beta CDR3 regions were amplified from RNA transcripts. HTBI primers and the Qiagen OneStep RT-PCR kit were used in a first-round RT-PCR, which was followed by a second-round multiplex PCR, size selection and purification. Libraries were sequenced on an Illumina HiSeq2000 using paired-end 100 bp reads. In the source study's methods: Reads were processed with SOAPnuke, discarding reads with adapters, uncalled bases, mean Phred below 15, or no exact constant-primer or identifier match. COPE v1.2.5 was used to merge the high-quality paired reads. Clonotypes were defined as unique nucleotide sequences and were aligned to IMGT TRB V, D and J references using MiTCR v1.1. The analysis was limited to V-J combinations with a frequency above 0.0001, which together covered 99.2% of repertoires. A TCR clonal expansion and chaos score per V-J combination was defined as the ratio of F50 clonal expansion to chaos observed in the TCRdist matrix. Features were reduced by Welch's t-statistics and random forest to about a dozen V-J combinations, which fed a naive Bayes classifier. The Morisita-Horn index was used to measure how similar the thyroid and blood repertoires were. TCRdb passed the public sequencing reads through fastp at Q25 and MiXCR, retaining productive beta sequences. Identical CDR3 protein sequences are pooled into one entry, listed with their most common genes and DNA. TCRdb's processing, not the authors' own work, is the source of the V and J calls. Within this sample are hundreds of thousands of distinct CDR3 sequences, with roughly two fifths of them counted one time only. The ten most abundant clones make up around 3.3% of the sample.

This clonotype has at least ten counts. The target of this receptor is not known. Per-base quality was not reported, and no clone a single base away is much larger than it. Recombination linked TRBV12-3 or TRBV12-4 to TRBJ2-5; a weak D assignment points to TRBD1 (5 bases agree). The clonotype comes from an adult man with Graves' ophthalmopathy. Sequenced material: peripheral blood. DNA sequence: TGTGCCAGCAGCTTGACTGGGGCCGGGGAGACCCAGTACTTC. Its protein is CASSLTGAGETQYF.